These 15 T cell receptor beta chains share one sample of origin, sequenced in a study of regulatory T cells in long-lasting Graves disease. Time point: newly diagnosed GD, antithyroid drugs for less than 3 months. Construction of the TCR library relied on RNA isolated from PBMCs. Relying on iRepertoire HTBI primers and Arm-PCR of CDR3 regions, the team built TCR beta libraries. TCRdb passed the multiplex PCR reads through MiXCR, listing each CDR3 protein once. The sample lists around 500,000 distinct CDR3 sequences, roughly 13% occurring once. These data also formed part of another study, on T cells in Graves' hyperthyroidism and ophthalmopathy.

Here the sequenced sample was peripheral blood mononuclear cells (PBMCs), taken at new diagnosis, from a patient treated with antithyroid drugs. The receptors were sampled from a man aged 25 to 45 with Graves disease.

The chain recombines TRBV5-5 with TRBJ2-5; possibly TRBD2 for D (7 bases). Trimming shortened V by 0 bases and J by 2 bases, and 14 bases separated the two germline ends. Looked up from germline, CDR1 is SGHKS and CDR2 is YYEKEE (reference sequence). This CDR3 has 16 residues. The CDR3 DNA follows: TGTGCCAGCAGCTTGGCCCCGGGGAGGGGGCAAGAGACCCAGTACTTC. Its translation is CASSLAPGRGQETQYF.

This clonotype was observed at least ten times. V and J are TRBV29-1 and TRBJ1-2; D remains ambiguous. This CDR3 region has 10 residues. The ends were cut back, 5 bases at V and 4 bases at J, with 5 bases in the middle. Germline assignment: CDR1 SQVTM and CDR2 ANQGSEA. The CDR3 region is CSVHSYGYTF. CDR3 DNA sequence: TGCAGCGTTCACAGCTATGGCTACACCTTC.

CDR3 nucleotides: TGTGCCAGCTCACCCCGACCCCCAACTAATGAAAAACTGTTTTTT. This codes for CASSPRPPTNEKLFF. The chain joins TRBV18 to TRBJ1-4; D unclear. V shed 3 bases and J shed 0 bases, with 8 bases lying between them. Germline assignment: CDR1 KGHSH and CDR2 LQKENI. This CDR3 is built from 15 residues.

The table lists this clonotype with many counts. V is TRBV7-9 and J is TRBJ2-1; no reliable D call. Germline V gene lookup returns CDR1 SEHNR and CDR2 FQNEAQ (reference sequence). Trimming removed 5 bases from V and 6 bases from J, with 17 bases in between. This CDR3 comprises 15 residues. The CDR3 DNA sequence: TGTGCCAGCAGCCCCCCCCCAATAACCCTCAATGAGCAGTTCTTC. This gives the protein CASSPPPITLNEQFF. Looking up the rest from reference TRBV7-9 and TRBJ2-1 gives the full variable domain: DTGVSQNPRHKITKRGQNVTFRCDPISEHNRLYWYRQTLGQGPEFLTYFQNEAQLEKSRLLSDRFSAERPKGSFSTLEIQRTEQGDSAMYLCASSPPPITLNEQFFGPGTRLTVL.

This clonotype was observed a handful of times. A read error may explain this, as a much larger clone is one base away. This CDR3 reads CAISYGTPTPYEQYF. The CDR3 DNA follows: TGTGCCATCAGTTACGGGACACCAACTCCCTACGAGCAGTACTTC. The chain carries TRBV10-3 and TRBJ2-7, with D maybe TRBD1 (6 bases). Trimming stripped 5 bases from V and 2 bases from J, with 16 bases between. The CDR3 sequence is 15 residues long. Germline V CDR1 and CDR2: ENHRY, SYGVKD.

This clonotype was observed a single time. A much more abundant neighbour one base away suggests this may be a read error. This chain joins TRBV24-1 and TRBJ2-3, with 9 bases identical to TRBD2. The J call may be incorrect, as the DNA end agrees better with TRBJ2-1. This CDR3 spans 17 amino acids. Looked up from germline, CDR1 is KGHDR and CDR2 is SFDVKD. The CDR3 bases are TGTGCCGCCAGTGATTTGCGGACGGCAGCGGGAGGCGGTGAGCAGTTCTTC. Amino acids: CAASDLRTAAGGGEQFF.

Ten or more counts support this clonotype. The chain carries TRBV18 and TRBJ1-1; possibly TRBD1 for D (5 bases). This CDR3 has 14 residues. With 1 base removed from V and 5 bases from J, the gap between germline ends came to 11 bases. Germline lookup yields CDR1 KGHSH and CDR2 LQKENI. CDR3: CASSPRQGGTEAFF. The CDR3, as DNA: TGTGCCAGCTCACCACGCCAGGGAGGGACTGAAGCTTTCTTT.

This clonotype was counted between two and nine times. The V gene is TRBV5-6, the J gene TRBJ2-7, with D hard to call. V lost 4 bases, J lost 5 bases, and 10 bases lay in between. In germline, CDR1 is SGHDT, CDR2 YYEEEE. The CDR3 contains 12 residues. CDR3 residues: CASSLSNHEQYF. In DNA, the CDR3 is TGTGCCAGCAGCCTATCGAACCACGAGCAGTACTTC.

This clonotype was observed at least ten times. V usage is TRBV24-1 and J usage is TRBJ1-1; no definite D call. CDR1 and CDR2 (germline): KGHDR, SFDVKD. The V gene lost 9 bases and the J gene lost 3 bases, with 25 bases spanning the gap. This CDR3 contains 17 residues. The CDR3 nucleotides read TGTGCCACCTCAAACGACGGGCGAGTCGGAGGAGACACTGAAGCTTTCTTT. This sequence encodes CATSNDGRVGGDTEAFF.

This clonotype was observed at least ten times. This chain connects TRBV12-5 to TRBJ2-3; weak D call: TRBD2 (5 bases). The germline V gene has CDR1 LGHNT and CDR2 FRNRAP. The CDR3 runs to 14 residues. Between the trimmed V and J ends, which lost 4 bases and 3 bases, there was a span of 11 bases. Here the CDR3 DNA reads TGTGCTAGTGGTTGGGGAGTGGATACAGATACGCAGTATTTT. It yields the protein CASGWGVDTDTQYF.

This clonotype showed up many times. V gene TRBV7-2 combines with J gene TRBJ1-5; D ambiguous. The CDR3 length is 12 residues. Germline V gene sequence: CDR1 SGHTA, CDR2 FQGNSA. Trimming cost V 5 bases and J 7 bases, with 9 bases left between them. This CDR3 is CASSLTPQPQHF. The CDR3 DNA follows: TGTGCCAGCAGCCTAACCCCCCAGCCCCAGCATTTT.

In this sample, this clonotype turned up a few times. J is TRBJ2-1 and V is TRBV10-1; D is uncertain. The CDR3 has 11 amino acids. V was pared by 3 bases and J by 12 bases, with 9 bases between. CDR1 and CDR2 (germline): WNHNN, SYGVQD (reference sequence). The CDR3 here is CASSDGPGQFF. CDR3 coding DNA: TGCGCCAGCAGTGACGGACCGGGGCAGTTCTTC.

A few counts support this clonotype. The gene calls are TRBV6-2 or TRBV6-3 and TRBJ1-5; D remains ambiguous. V lost 5 bases, J lost 6 bases, and 8 bases lay in between. Looked up from germline, CDR1 is MNHEY and CDR2 is SVGEGT. CDR3 length: 12 residues. The CDR3 DNA reads as TGTGCCAGCAGTGACCGGGTTCAGCCCCAGCATTTT. Translated, it gives CASSDRVQPQHF.

This clonotype was recorded many times. The V call is TRBV11-2, the J call TRBJ2-5; TRBD2 matches 7 bases. This CDR3 comprises 14 residues. In germline, CDR1 is SGHAT, CDR2 FQNNGV. V lost 5 bases and J lost 4; bases outside the gene matches: 7. Here the CDR3 reads CASSLRGDGETQYF. The DNA for the CDR3 is TGTGCCAGCAGCCTCCGGGGGGATGGAGAGACCCAGTACTTC. The full variable domain, completed using reference TRBV11-2 and TRBJ2-5, is EAGVAQSPRYKIIEKRQSVAFWCNPISGHATLYWYQQILGQGPKLLIQFQNNGVVDDSQLPKDRFSAERLKGVDSTLKIQPAKLEDSAVYLCASSLRGDGETQYFGPGTRLLVL.

This clonotype was seen a few times. The rearrangement links TRBV5-1 to TRBJ1-1, with D hard to call. Germline V gene lookup returns CDR1 SGHRS and CDR2 YFSETQ. The V end was cut by 7 bases, the J end by 3 bases, with 19 bases between. The CDR3 sequence is 15 residues long. As DNA, the CDR3 is TGCGCCAGCCACTACAGAGGACGGTCGGACACTGAAGCTTTCTTT. Its translation: CASHYRGRSDTEAFF.